This TCR beta chain was sequenced in a study of blood T cell repertoires in COVID-19. Study details: COVID-19 samples, acute and convalescent, were from the United States, Italy and Spain. PBMCs, B-cell-depleted T cells, or T cells were the source of the cDNA or gDNA that made up the material.

After removal of 6 bases from V and 8 bases from J, the junction contained 9 bases not matched to a gene. Germline lookup yields CDR1 MNHEY and CDR2 SVGEGT. The CDR3 runs 13 residues. Per the original data handling: Reference gene primer amplification in the assay estimated nucleated cell counts. Assay used: immunoSEQ multiplex PCR; TCRdb lists only in-frame clones, some missing. That table furnishes V, J and clone size, whereas the DNA furnished D and trimming. The repertoire holds about 150,000 clones, 80% to 90% seen once, with roughly 3.3% in the top ten. Sequencing input: peripheral blood. This receptor was taken from a man in his 70s with acute or convalescent COVID-19. The rearrangement links TRBV6-2 or TRBV6-3 to TRBJ1-2, with 7 positions matching TRBD1. The CDR3 coding sequence is TGTGCCAGCAGCTCAAGACAGGGAGCGGGCTACACCTTC. It is translated as CASSSRQGAGYTF.